A single sample is the source of the 26 T cell receptor beta chains below, sequenced in a study of Graves' ophthalmopathy and Graves' hyperthyroidism. Amplification of the TCR beta CDR3 regions used RNA transcripts (as template). HTBI-primed RT-PCR formed the first round, and a multiplex PCR formed the second. TCRdb redid the calling of the multiplex PCR reads with MiXCR, one entry per CDR3 protein. The table records 740,000 or so distinct CDR3 sequences, around 40% of them present only once. Sequenced: peripheral blood. The receptor source for this set is an adult man with Graves' ophthalmopathy.

The chain couples TRBV14 to TRBJ2-5; the D gene is possibly TRBD2 (6 bases). V gave up 2 bases and J gave up 1 base, with 11 bases separating them. The CDR3 spans 15 residues. Germline V lookup: CDR1 SGHDN, CDR2 FVKESK. CDR3 sequence reads: CASSQSSGVQETQYF. In DNA, the CDR3 is TGTGCCAGCAGCCAATCGTCGGGGGTCCAAGAGACCCAGTACTTC. The full variable domain, rest sourced from reference TRBV14 and TRBJ2-5, is EAGVTQFPSHSVIEKGQTVTLRCDPISGHDNLYWYRRVMGKEIKFLLHFVKESKQDESGMPNNRFLAERTGGTYSTLKVQPAELEDSGVYFCASSQSSGVQETQYFGPGTRLLVL.

The V and J genes are TRBV19 and TRBJ1-2; D ambiguous. CDR1 is LNHDA and CDR2 is SQIVND in the germline V gene (reference sequence). The CDR3 is 15 residues long. The V and J ends lost 1 base and 0 bases respectively, with 9 bases between them. CDR3 DNA: TGTGCCAGTAGTATAGGAGGGATATCTAACTATGGCTACACCTTC. Its protein product is CASSIGGISNYGYTF.

This clonotype came up many times. The V gene is TRBV19, the J gene TRBJ1-4; the D is unclear. The CDR3 has 14 residues. Germline V gene lookup returns CDR1 LNHDA and CDR2 SQIVND (reference sequence). Deletions cut 6 bases from V and 4 bases from J, with 12 bases between. In nucleotides, the CDR3 is TGTGCCAGTAGCCAAGGAGCGAATAATGAAAAACTGTTTTTT. Amino acids: CASSQGANNEKLFF.

The chain couples TRBV10-3 to TRBJ1-4; D is unresolved. The CDR3 consists of 15 residues. Trimming left V 10 bases short and J 5 bases short, with 20 bases between. Germline assignment: CDR1 ENHRY and CDR2 SYGVKD. CDR3: CASGTWEDKNEKLFF. CDR3 sequence (DNA): TGTGCCAGCGGTACATGGGAAGATAAGAATGAAAAACTGTTTTTT.

As to this clonotype: With a much larger clone just one base away, this may be a read error. The chain recombines TRBV19 with TRBJ2-7; TRBD1 is a possible D gene (7 bases). This CDR3 comprises 12 residues. From germline, CDR1 is LNHDA and CDR2 SQIVND (reference sequence). CDR3 loop: CARSNRGGEQYF. The DNA for the CDR3 is TGTGCCAGAAGTAACAGGGGAGGCGAGCAGTACTTC.

This clonotype has a handful of counts. The gene calls are TRBV25-1 and TRBJ2-2, with 8 bases fitting TRBD1. J lost 11 bases, V lost 6 bases, and 8 bases had no gene match. Germline-derived CDR1 and CDR2 are MGHDK and SYGVNS. This CDR3 spans 13 amino acids. The CDR3 bases are TGTGCCAGCAGGGAACTGACAGGGGATGAGCTGTTTTTT. The encoded protein is CASRELTGDELFF.

V usage is TRBV20-1 and J usage is TRBJ1-1; D may be TRBD1 (5 bases). Germline lookup yields CDR1 DFQATT and CDR2 SNEGSKA (reference sequence). With 0 bases removed from V and 5 bases from J, the gap between germline ends came to 13 bases. CDR3 length: 14 amino acids. The DNA of the CDR3 is TGCAGTGCTAGAGAAACGGGGACGCGGACTGAAGCTTTCTTT. Translation: CSARETGTRTEAFF.

The chain employs TRBV7-8 and TRBJ2-2; 7 bases are a match to TRBD1. The CDR3 contains 16 residues. V lost 8 bases, J lost 3 bases, and 12 bases stayed unmatched. The germline gives CDR1 SGHVS, CDR2 FQNEAQ. The CDR3 bases are TGTGCCAGCTCCCGACAGGGAAGCGCGGACACCGGGGAGCTGTTTTTT. Amino acid sequence: CASSRQGSADTGELFF.

This clonotype was seen repeatedly, ten times or more. This chain joins TRBV29-1 and TRBJ1-6; no reliable D call. V lost 6 bases and J lost 0, with 21 bases in between. The CDR3 contains 18 residues. The V gene's germline CDR1 is SQVTM and CDR2 ANQGSEA. For the CDR3, the DNA is TGCAGCGTGTGCCCCCCGTATAGGCCCCTCTCCTATAATTCACCCCTCCACTTT. Translating it yields CSVCPPYRPLSYNSPLHF. The variable domain in full, completed from reference TRBV29-1 and TRBJ1-6, reads SAVISQKPSRDICQRGTSLTIQCQVDSQVTMMFWYRQQPGQSLTLIATANQGSEATYESGFVIDKFPISRPNLTFSTLTVSNMSPEDSSIYLCSVCPPYRPLSYNSPLHFGNGTRLTVT.

On this clonotype itself: The CDR3 does not end in the conserved phenylalanine or tryptophan, so this is likely a read error. The CDR3 DNA is TGTGCCAGCAGCTTACCAGGGAATGGCTACACCCTC. Protein product: CASSLPGNGYTL. The chain links TRBV11-2 to TRBJ1-2, with a tentative D call TRBD1 (5 bases). This CDR3 is 12 amino acids long. The ends were cut back, 2 bases at V and 6 bases at J, with 7 bases in the middle. Germline assignment: CDR1 SGHAT and CDR2 FQNNGV.

The chain has TRBV7-9 and TRBJ2-2, with a possible D match to TRBD1 (6 bases). The CDR3 length is 14 residues. The V end was cut by 3 bases, the J end by 7 bases, with 12 bases between. Germline CDR1 is SEHNR and CDR2 is FQNEAQ (reference sequence). The CDR3 loop reads CASSFGQIDGELFF. For the CDR3, the DNA is TGTGCCAGCAGCTTCGGACAGATAGACGGGGAGCTGTTTTTT. Based on the CDR3 plus reference TRBV7-9 and TRBJ2-2, the full variable domain is DTGVSQNPRHKITKRGQNVTFRCDPISEHNRLYWYRQTLGQGPEFLTYFQNEAQLEKSRLLSDRFSAERPKGSFSTLEIQRTEQGDSAMYLCASSFGQIDGELFFGEGSRLTVL.

The gene calls are TRBV20-1 and TRBJ2-2; maybe TRBD1 (6 bases). The CDR3 extends over 14 amino acids. Trimming took 5 bases from V and 5 from J, leaving 15 bases between them. CDR1 is DFQATT and CDR2 is SNEGSKA in the germline V gene (reference sequence). The CDR3 DNA is TGCAGTGCTCCCGACAGGTTGACGACCGGGGAGCTGTTTTTT. Protein product: CSAPDRLTTGELFF.

V usage is TRBV10-2 and J usage is TRBJ1-5; 9 nucleotides line up with TRBD1. The germline CDR1 and CDR2 sequences are WSHSY and SAAADI. This CDR3 comprises 15 residues. Germline trimming cut 6 bases from V and 14 bases from J; bases unmatched to any gene: 17. In DNA, the CDR3 is TGCGCCAGCAGCGTATCTAGGACAGGGGTCAGCAATGAGCATTTT. As protein: CASSVSRTGVSNEHF.

The V and J genes are TRBV25-1 and TRBJ2-2, with D possibly matching TRBD1 (5 bases). V dropped 4 bases and J dropped 1 base, with 16 bases sitting between them. The CDR3 is 17 amino acids. Germline V lookup: CDR1 MGHDK, CDR2 SYGVNS. Written as DNA, the CDR3 is TGTGCCAGCAGTGCGGGTACAGGTTATCGGAACACCGGGGAGCTGTTTTTT. This gives the protein CASSAGTGYRNTGELFF.

The V call is TRBV2, the J call TRBJ1-1, with D uncertain. This CDR3 has 16 amino acids. From germline, CDR1 is SNHLY and CDR2 FYNNEI. Trimming cost V 6 bases and J 1 base, with 18 bases left between them. The CDR3 reads CASSQETGGPNTEAFF. The CDR3 DNA reads TGTGCCAGCAGCCAAGAAACGGGCGGACCGAACACTGAAGCTTTCTTT.

Only a few counts were recorded for this clonotype. This sequence joins TRBV7-9 and TRBJ2-7; 7 nucleotides agree with TRBD1. Germline values: CDR1 SEHNR, CDR2 FQNEAQ (reference sequence). V lost 4 bases, J lost 7 bases, and 10 bases stayed unmatched. CDR3 size: 14 residues. This CDR3 is CASSSGSLQGEQYF. CDR3 DNA: TGTGCCAGCAGCTCAGGGAGCCTACAGGGGGAGCAGTACTTC.

This clonotype appeared a single time. This chain uses TRBV5-4 with TRBJ1-2; D may be TRBD1 (6 bases). Germline-derived CDR1 and CDR2 are SGHNT and YYREEE (reference sequence). There are 15 residues in the CDR3. Between the trimmed V and J ends, which lost 0 bases and 1 base, there was a span of 10 bases. The CDR3 DNA is TGTGCCAGCAGCTTGGGGGGGGCGAGTAACTATGGCTACACCTTC. Its protein is CASSLGGASNYGYTF.

The chain combines TRBV11-2 with TRBJ1-4; no definite D call. The V end lost 3 bases, the J end lost 7 bases, and 21 bases lay between the germline ends. Per the germline V gene, CDR1 is SGHAT and CDR2 is FQNNGV. The CDR3 is made up of 17 amino acids. This CDR3 is CASSLVLAGPQSEKLFF. The CDR3 coding sequence is TGTGCCAGCAGCTTGGTTTTAGCCGGGCCACAGAGTGAAAAACTGTTTTTT.

This clonotype was found a few times. The chain is built from TRBV20-1 and TRBJ2-7; the match to TRBD1 covers 7 bases. The V gene's germline CDR1 is DFQATT and CDR2 SNEGSKA (reference sequence). The CDR3 runs 14 residues. The junction had 6 bases not matched to a gene; V was cut back by 1 base and J by 3 bases. The CDR3, as DNA: TGCAGTGCTAGAGTTTGGACAGGACTCTACGAGCAGTACTTC. Amino acids: CSARVWTGLYEQYF.

This clonotype was counted a few times. The V call is TRBV7-9, the J call TRBJ1-2, with D possibly matching TRBD1 (5 bases). The germline CDR1 and CDR2 sequences are SEHNR and FQNEAQ (reference sequence). With 5 bases removed from V and 9 bases from J, the gap between germline ends came to 13 bases. This CDR3 comprises 12 residues. The CDR3, as DNA: TGTGCCAGCAGCCTTGTGGGGGATAGCTACACCTTC. Encoded protein: CASSLVGDSYTF.

This rearrangement joins TRBV29-1 to TRBJ1-1; weak D call: TRBD1 (5 bases). This CDR3 has 13 amino acids. Germline CDR1 and CDR2: SQVTM and ANQGSEA. V was clipped by 6 bases and J by 4 bases, with 15 bases between them. Written as DNA, the CDR3 is TGCAGCGTGATGCCGGGGGTTACCACTGAAGCTTTCTTT. It translates to CSVMPGVTTEAFF.

This clonotype was recorded at least ten times. V usage is TRBV11-2 and J usage is TRBJ1-6; no firm D call. The CDR3 totals 13 residues. Germline V gene lookup returns CDR1 SGHAT and CDR2 FQNNGV. Trimming cost V 0 bases and J 8 bases, with 5 bases left between them. The DNA of the CDR3 is TGTGCCAGCAGCTTAGAACGGGATTCACCCCTCCACTTT. This sequence encodes CASSLERDSPLHF.

The rearrangement links TRBV2 to TRBJ1-1, with TRBD1 identical over 8 bases. Losses at the gene ends were 4 bases for V and 12 bases for J; bases not matched to a gene: 10. The CDR3 consists of 13 residues. Germline CDR1 is SNHLY and CDR2 is FYNNEI. The CDR3 sequence is CASSGTGTPRTFF. The CDR3 nucleotides are TGTGCCAGCAGTGGGACAGGGACTCCTAGGACTTTCTTT.

This clonotype occurred a few times. This sequence joins TRBV7-2 and TRBJ2-5; D may be TRBD1 (5 bases). Germline CDR1 is SGHTA and CDR2 is FQGNSA. Trimming stripped 4 bases from V and 0 bases from J, with 9 bases between. The CDR3 is made up of 14 amino acids. The CDR3: CASSYRRNQETQYF. The CDR3, as DNA: TGTGCCAGCAGCTACAGGAGAAACCAAGAGACCCAGTACTTC. The full variable domain, in which reference TRBV7-2 and TRBJ2-5 provide the parts outside the CDR3, is GAGVSQSPSNKVTEKGKDVELRCDPISGHTALYWYRQSLGQGLEFLIYFQGNSAPDKSGLPSDRFSAERTGGSVSTLTIQRTQQEDSAVYLCASSYRRNQETQYFGPGTRLLVL.

A remark on this clonotype: A clone one base away is much larger, so this may be a read error. The chain recombines TRBV15 with TRBJ2-7; D unresolved. Germline CDR1 and CDR2: LNHNV and YYDKDF (reference sequence). The CDR3 consists of 15 residues. Between the trimmed V and J ends, which lost 1 base and 1 base, there was a span of 11 bases. The CDR3 nucleotides read TGTGCCACCAGCAGAGGTTTGGTAGTTTCCTACGAGCAGTACTTC. Its protein product is CATSRGLVVSYEQYF.

This clonotype was recorded many times. The chain has TRBV29-1 and TRBJ2-7; 8 bases line up with TRBD1. V shed 4 bases and J 3 bases; nucleotides not matched to a gene: 8. This CDR3 region has 14 residues. Per the germline V gene, CDR1 is SQVTM and CDR2 is ANQGSEA. CDR3 residues: CSVGGGQGSYEQYF. CDR3 bases: TGCAGCGTTGGGGGAGGACAGGGAAGCTACGAGCAGTACTTC.